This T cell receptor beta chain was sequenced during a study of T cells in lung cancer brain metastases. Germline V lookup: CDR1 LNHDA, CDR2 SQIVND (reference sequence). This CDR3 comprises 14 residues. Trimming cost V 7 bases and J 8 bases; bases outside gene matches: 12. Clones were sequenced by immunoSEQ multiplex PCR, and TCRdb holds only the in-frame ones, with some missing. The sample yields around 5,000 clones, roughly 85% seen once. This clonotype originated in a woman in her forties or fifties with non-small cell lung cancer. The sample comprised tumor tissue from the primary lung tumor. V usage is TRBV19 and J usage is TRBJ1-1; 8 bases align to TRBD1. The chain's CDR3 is CASTEGQGLLEAFF. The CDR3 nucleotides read TGTGCCAGTACCGAAGGACAGGGTCTGCTCGAAGCTTTCTTT.